This T cell receptor beta chain was obtained from a study of T cell repertoires in cytomegalovirus infection. Study context: Researchers turned to recently identified HLA-C-restricted CMV epitopes as well as well-studied HLA-B-restricted ones. Shared public TCR beta signatures pointed to both CMV infection and a matching HLA type. The study's findings and limits: The ex vivo response was dominated by HLA-C-restricted CMV-specific TCR beta clonotypes.

Germline lookup yields CDR1 SNHLY and CDR2 FYNNEI. Trimming pared 4 bases from V and 13 bases from J, leaving 17 bases between. The CDR3 consists of 14 residues. This clonotype appeared many times. What it recognizes is unknown. TCRdb re-derived calls from the reads in MiXCR, one entry per CDR3 protein. In the table there are a few hundred thousand distinct CDR3 sequences, just under 25% of which are singletons. This sample comprised cultured PBMCs, obtained from culture after CMV antigen stimulation. The chain uses TRBV2 and TRBJ2-6, with D possibly called TRBD1 or TRBD2 (5 bases each). This TCR came from a human donor in good health (CMV status not recorded). Some clones in this sample may be carry-over from other donors' samples. CDR3 nucleotide sequence: TGTGCCAGCAGTGTCTCACGGGGACCCGAGGTCCTGACTTTC. Protein: CASSVSRGPEVLTF.